There are many counts of the clone carrying this T cell receptor beta chain. The sample is drawn from a study of regulatory T cells in long-lasting Graves disease. Trimming left V 3 bases short and J 1 base short, with 10 bases between. The CDR3 has 15 residues. Germline V lookup: CDR1 SNHLY, CDR2 FYNNEI. Construction of TCR beta libraries relied on iRepertoire HTBI primers and on Arm-PCR targeting CDR3 regions. Via MiXCR, TCRdb re-called the multiplex PCR reads, giving one row per CDR3 protein. The data show around 510,000 distinct CDR3 sequences, around 21% seen once. This sample's time point: persistent/refractory GD, antithyroid drugs over 5 years with positive TRAb. Generation of the TCR library employed RNA extracted from PBMCs.

The rearrangement joins TRBV2 to TRBJ2-1, with D unclear. This specimen consisted of peripheral blood mononuclear cells (PBMCs), obtained when the disease was refractory, from a patient treated with antithyroid drugs. This clonotype was sampled from a female donor with Graves disease. CDR3 loop: CASSDILISYNEQFF. In nucleotides, the CDR3 is TGTGCCAGCAGTGATATTTTGATATCCTACAATGAGCAGTTCTTC.